This T cell receptor beta chain was observed in a study of shared T cell receptors in the human thymus. Sequenced by immunoSEQ multiplex PCR; TCRdb stores in-frame clones only, minus some. The table records 550,000 to 800,000 clones, approximately 85% of them present only once. The CDR3 covers 16 residues. Trimming left V 2 bases short and J 6 bases short, with 20 bases between. Germline V lookup: CDR1 MNHNY, CDR2 SVGAGI (reference sequence). This same sample was also taken into another study, of human thymus T cells. According to that study: Resected material from corrective heart surgery provided the thymus tissue analysed. Biased V and J segment usage appeared in thymus and peripheral blood.

The receptor was derived from a girl under three years old with a congenital heart defect. Sequencing was performed on thymocytes. This chain links TRBV6-6 with TRBJ2-7; D possibly corresponds to TRBD1 (5 bases). This chain's CDR3 is CASSYPPQGVETEQYF. In DNA, the CDR3 is TGTGCCAGCAGTTACCCCCCGCAGGGTGTAGAAACCGAGCAGTACTTC.